This TCR beta chain is drawn from a study of Ad26.COV2.S vaccination and SARS-CoV-2 variants (dated by TCRdb to the early 2020s). About the full investigation: Donors in the vaccine arm were drawn from COV1001, a multicentre, randomized, double-blind, placebo-controlled phase I-IIa trial testing Ad26.COV2.S in healthy adults. Ad26.COV2.S was administered intramuscularly at 5 x 10^10 or 1 x 10^11 viral particles, either as a single shot or as two shots given 56 days apart. The specificity and breadth of SARS-CoV-2-reactive T cell receptors after Ad26.COV2.S vaccination were assessed by TCRbeta repertoire sequencing. A total of some 30 samples were included in the TCR-sequenced set, comprising roughly 20 Ad26.COV2.S vaccine recipients, 5 placebo recipients and 8 SARS-CoV-2 convalescent individuals. Participants in the trial were split at random into five groups of five each, receiving low-dose or high-dose Ad26.COV2.S once or twice, or else placebo on both occasions. Investigators did not know the trial group allocation while performing experiments and assessing outcomes. What the research found in general, with its limitations: The study was not powered for comparison of responses between vaccine doses or regimens. Compared with placebo recipients, Ad26.COV2.S recipients showed higher spike-specific TCR breadth (P = 0.0014). After vaccination, substantial breadth of spike-specific CD8+ and CD4+ T cell responses was reported. Non-spike TCR breadth was comparable between vaccine and placebo recipients, consistent with the vaccine containing only spike. The authors noted that total T cell responses may have been underestimated by the TCR breadth and depth analyses.

According to the study, the label for this sample's treatment or condition signals: 15 to 20 received Ad26.COV2.S at low or high dose, single or two shots; a few received placebo; per-sample allocation not given. Repertoires of vaccine and placebo recipients were sequenced from samples collected on day 63 after the first injection. Cohort 1b enrolled 20 to 30 adults aged 18-55 years at a single site in Boston, USA, between 29 July and 7 August 2020. As a vaccine, Ad26.COV2.S was a replication-incompetent adenovirus type 26 vector that expressed a prefusion-stabilized SARS-CoV-2 spike protein derived from the original Wuhan strain. On this clone itself: No antigen is known for it. Base qualities are not recorded, but no much larger clone differs from it by a single base.

TCRbeta CDR3 regions were sequenced with the immunoSEQ Assay. After extraction, genomic DNA underwent amplification by bias-controlled multiplex PCR, followed by high-throughput sequencing. In the paper's pipeline: To quantify the absolute abundance of every unique TCRbeta CDR3 region, sequences were collapsed and filtered. T cell fraction was estimated by normalization of TCRbeta template counts to usable DNA, with usable DNA being measured through amplification of reference genes present in all nucleated cells. Repertoire TCRs were annotated as SARS-CoV-2-specific by exact matching of V gene, CDR3 amino acid sequence and J gene to a known reactive TCR set. The reference SARS-CoV-2 TCR set came from MIRA and was filtered for enrichment in COVID-19-positive ImmuneCODE repertoires, removing public or cross-reactive TCRs. Based on the MIRA antigens, annotated TCRs were further analysed at the level of specific ORF or position within ORF. Breadth was defined as the number of annotated unique rearrangements divided by the total number of unique productive rearrangements, and depth was defined as the summed frequency of the annotated unique rearrangements. Group comparisons of TCR breadth used two-sided Wilcoxon rank-sum tests. Drawn from immuneACCESS, this table holds only the in-frame rearrangements with V and J called that TCRdb kept. Clones are partly lost; checked studies trace under half to an unresolved V gene and leave the rest unexplained. V, J and clone size derive from that table, while D and trimming were established from the DNA sequence. In this sample the table shows around 310,000 clones, roughly 90% of which occur a single time. In total, the top ten clones hold 5.5% of the sample.

Sequencing was performed on peripheral blood, taken in a trial of Ad26.COV2.S vaccine versus placebo. The origin of this receptor is a person between 18 and 65 years old who received the Ad26.COV2.S COVID-19 vaccine or a placebo.

The nucleotide sequence is TGTGCCAGCAGCCCACGAAACACCGGGGAGCTGTTTTTT. Translation gives CASSPRNTGELFF. The chain was built from TRBV7-8 and TRBJ2-2; no D gene is confidently identified. For CDR1 and CDR2, the germline V gene lists SGHVS and FQNEAQ. The germline ends are 6 bases apart after V is trimmed by 5 bases and J by 2 bases. The CDR3 covers 13 residues, taking in both the cysteine and the phenylalanine. Only CDR3 DNA is held: 39 bases, read in frame from base 1. Extended through the reference TRBV7-8 and TRBJ2-2 proteins, this CDR3 yields the full variable domain: GAGVSQSPRYKVAKRGQDVALRCDPISGHVSLFWYQQALGQGPEFLTYFQNEAQLDKSGLPSDRFFAERPEGSVSTLKIQRTQQEDSAVYLCASSPRNTGELFFGEGSRLTVL.